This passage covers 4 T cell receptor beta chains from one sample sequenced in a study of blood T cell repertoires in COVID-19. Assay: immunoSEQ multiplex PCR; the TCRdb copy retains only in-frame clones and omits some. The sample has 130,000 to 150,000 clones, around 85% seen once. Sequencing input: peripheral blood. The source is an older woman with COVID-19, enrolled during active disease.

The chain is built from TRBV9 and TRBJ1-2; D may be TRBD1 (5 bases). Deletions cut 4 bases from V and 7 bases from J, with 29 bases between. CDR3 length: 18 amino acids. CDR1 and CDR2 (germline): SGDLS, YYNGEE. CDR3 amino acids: CASSLGGVEGYHNGGYTF. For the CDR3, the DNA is TGTGCCAGCAGCCTGGGAGGGGTGGAGGGGTATCATAATGGTGGCTACACCTTC. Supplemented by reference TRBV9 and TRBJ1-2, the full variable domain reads DSGVTQTPKHLITATGQRVTLRCSPRSGDLSVYWYQQSLDQGLQFLIQYYNGEERAKGNILERFSAQQFPDLHSELNLSSLELGDSALYFCASSLGGVEGYHNGGYTFGSGTRLTVV.

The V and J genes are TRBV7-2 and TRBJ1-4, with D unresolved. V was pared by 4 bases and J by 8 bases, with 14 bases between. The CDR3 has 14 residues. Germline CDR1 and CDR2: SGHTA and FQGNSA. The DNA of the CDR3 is TGTGCCAGCAGCTCATCGAGAGGGAGGGAAAAACTGTTTTTT. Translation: CASSSSRGREKLFF.

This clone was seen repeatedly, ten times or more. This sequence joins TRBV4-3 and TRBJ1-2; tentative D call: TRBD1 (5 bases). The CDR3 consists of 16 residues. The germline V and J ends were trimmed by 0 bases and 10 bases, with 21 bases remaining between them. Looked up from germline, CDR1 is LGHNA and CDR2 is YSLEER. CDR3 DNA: TGCGCCAGCAGCCAAGATGGAGGGGCGGATCTTTTGACCTACACCTTC. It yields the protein CASSQDGGADLLTYTF.

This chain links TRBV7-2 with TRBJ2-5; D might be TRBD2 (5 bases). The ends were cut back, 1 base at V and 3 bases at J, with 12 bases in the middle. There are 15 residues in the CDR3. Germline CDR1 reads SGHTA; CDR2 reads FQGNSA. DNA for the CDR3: TGTGCCAGCAGCTTAGTAAGATTGCGGGAAGAGACCCAGTACTTC. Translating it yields CASSLVRLREETQYF. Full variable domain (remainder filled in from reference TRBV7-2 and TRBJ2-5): GAGVSQSPSNKVTEKGKDVELRCDPISGHTALYWYRQSLGQGLEFLIYFQGNSAPDKSGLPSDRFSAERTGGSVSTLTIQRTQQEDSAVYLCASSLVRLREETQYFGPGTRLLVL.